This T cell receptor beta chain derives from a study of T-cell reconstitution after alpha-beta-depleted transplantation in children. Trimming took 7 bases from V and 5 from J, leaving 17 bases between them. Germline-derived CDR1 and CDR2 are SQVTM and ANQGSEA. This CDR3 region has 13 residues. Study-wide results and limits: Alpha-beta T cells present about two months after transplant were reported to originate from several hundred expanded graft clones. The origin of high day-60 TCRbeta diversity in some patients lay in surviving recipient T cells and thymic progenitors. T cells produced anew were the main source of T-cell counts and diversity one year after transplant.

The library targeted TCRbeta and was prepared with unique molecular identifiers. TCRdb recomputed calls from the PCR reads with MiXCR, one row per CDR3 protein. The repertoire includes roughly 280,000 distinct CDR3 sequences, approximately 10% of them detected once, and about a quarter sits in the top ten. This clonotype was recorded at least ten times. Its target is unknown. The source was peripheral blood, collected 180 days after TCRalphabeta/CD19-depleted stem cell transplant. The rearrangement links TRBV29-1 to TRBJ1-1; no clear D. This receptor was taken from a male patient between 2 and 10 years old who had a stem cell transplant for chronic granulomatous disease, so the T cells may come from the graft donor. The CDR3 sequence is CSGTKGIGTEAFF. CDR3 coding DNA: TGCAGCGGCACGAAAGGCATAGGGACTGAAGCTTTCTTT.